The present T cell receptor (beta chain) was sequenced within a study of blood T cell repertoires in COVID-19. Trimming shortened V by 7 bases and J by 5 bases, and 12 bases separated the two germline ends. In germline, CDR1 is MNHNY, CDR2 SVGAGI (reference sequence). The CDR3 loop spans 13 amino acids. Methods used by the authors: Amplification of reference gene primers provided the estimated nucleated cell counts. Assay used: immunoSEQ multiplex PCR; TCRdb lists only in-frame clones, some missing. V, J and clone size derive from that table, while D and trimming were established from the DNA sequence. The table lists roughly 250,000 clones, around 81% of them singletons.

The clonotype was recovered from a woman aged 55-75 years with active or convalescent COVID-19. Input material: peripheral blood. This chain connects TRBV6-6 to TRBJ1-5, with D unresolved. This CDR3 reads CASTPLPDQPQHF. The CDR3 DNA follows: TGTGCCAGCACCCCTCTCCCCGATCAGCCCCAGCATTTT.